One sample yielded the 31 T cell receptor beta chains listed below, sequenced in a study of CD8 T cells in Susac syndrome (dated by TCRdb to about 2019). The receptor library was made with the immunoSEQ multiplex PCR assay. RNA was extracted using the RNeasy kit, and about 0.45 to 1 microgram was reverse transcribed with random hexamers. The public reads were quality trimmed at Q25 with fastp and then assembled into clones with MiXCR by TCRdb, keeping productive beta chains. One record per CDR3 amino acid sequence lists the most common genes and DNA. The sample table shows roughly 110,000 distinct CDR3 sequences, and approximately 95% are seen once. The ten top clones hold over 0.4% of the sample. Sample: CD8+ T cells from PBMCs. Receptor source: a human donor with Susac syndrome.

V gene TRBV6-5 combines with J gene TRBJ1-5, with D hard to call. Germline assignment: CDR1 MNHEY and CDR2 SVGAGI. This CDR3 has 13 amino acids. The V and J ends lost 2 bases and 4 bases respectively, with 6 bases between them. This chain's CDR3 is CASSYEQNQPQHF. CDR3 nucleotide sequence: TGTGCCAGCAGTTACGAACAGAATCAGCCCCAGCATTTT.

This chain connects TRBV14 to TRBJ2-2, with D perhaps matching TRBD1 (5 bases). Germline lookup yields CDR1 SGHDN and CDR2 FVKESK. The CDR3 totals 13 residues. The ends were cut back, 4 bases at V and 7 bases at J, with 10 bases in the middle. The CDR3 loop is CASSPQVNGELFF. The CDR3 DNA follows: TGTGCCAGCAGCCCACAGGTGAACGGGGAGCTGTTTTTT.

The CDR3 spells CASPPGQGRWETQYF. The CDR3 DNA follows: TGTGCCAGCCCCCCTGGACAGGGGCGGTGGGAGACCCAGTACTTC. This chain uses TRBV12-3 or TRBV12-4 with TRBJ2-5, with 9 bases lining up with TRBD1. The CDR3 covers 15 residues. Trimming took 8 bases from V and 5 from J; bases not matched to a gene: 12.

The rearrangement links TRBV12-5 to TRBJ1-2, with D maybe TRBD1 (5 bases). The CDR3 runs to 17 residues. Trimming stripped 4 bases from V and 6 bases from J, with 24 bases between. Germline V gives CDR1 LGHNT, CDR2 FRNRAP. CDR3: CASGSAQDQIWLNGYTF. The DNA of the CDR3 is TGTGCTAGTGGTTCGGCACAGGACCAGATATGGCTGAATGGCTACACCTTC.

The chain joins TRBV20-1 to TRBJ1-2; unclear D gene. Germline V gene data show CDR1 as DFQATT and CDR2 as SNEGSKA (reference sequence). The CDR3 covers 10 residues. Deletions cut 0 bases from V and 4 bases from J, with 0 bases between. CDR3 in amino acids: CSARDYGYTF. The DNA for the CDR3 is TGCAGTGCTAGAGACTATGGCTACACCTTC.

This rearrangement joins TRBV29-1 to TRBJ2-3; D is possibly TRBD1 (6 bases). CDR1 SQVTM and CDR2 ANQGSEA come from the germline V gene. The CDR3 contains 13 residues. V lost 4 bases, J lost 2 bases, and 10 bases lay in between. The CDR3, as DNA: TGCAGCGTTGGGACAGCCCCCACAGATACGCAGTATTTT. It yields the protein CSVGTAPTDTQYF.

The V and J genes are TRBV9 and TRBJ1-1; D gene ambiguous. V lost 0 bases, J lost 6 bases, and 9 bases lay in between. The V gene's germline CDR1 is SGDLS and CDR2 YYNGEE. The CDR3 consists of 13 residues. Written as DNA, the CDR3 is TGTGCCAGCAGCGTAGCACCGAGATCTGAAGCTTTCTTT. Protein: CASSVAPRSEAFF.

The V call is TRBV6-1, the J call TRBJ2-3; D gene unclear. The CDR3 spans 15 residues. The germline gives CDR1 MNHNS, CDR2 SASEGT. V was pared by 6 bases and J by 4 bases, with 17 bases between. The CDR3 protein is CASRNSGNHPDTQYF. The CDR3 region has the DNA TGTGCCAGCAGGAATAGTGGGAATCACCCAGATACGCAGTATTTT.

The rearrangement joins TRBV4-1 to TRBJ2-5, with a weak D call TRBD1 (6 bases). The germline V gene has CDR1 MGHRA and CDR2 YSYEKL. Trimming cost V 0 bases and J 2 bases, with 7 bases left between them. The CDR3 consists of 14 residues. The CDR3 bases are TGCGCCAGCAGCCAAGAAGGGACACAAGAGACCCAGTACTTC. Its translation: CASSQEGTQETQYF.

This clonotype has only one observation. The V call is TRBV4-1, the J call TRBJ2-5; D possibly uses TRBD1 or TRBD2 (6 bases each). CDR1 is MGHRA, CDR2 YSYEKL, per germline. CDR3 length equals 14 residues. V was shortened by 2 bases and J by 3 bases, with 10 bases between the two germline ends. CDR3 DNA sequence: TGCGCCAGCAGCCAACAGGGGAGGAAAGAGACCCAGTACTTC. Its translation is CASSQQGRKETQYF.

J is TRBJ2-1 and V is TRBV6-5; 8 bases are shared with TRBD1. Germline V gene sequence: CDR1 MNHEY, CDR2 SVGAGI. V shed 5 bases and J 7 bases; nucleotides not matched to a gene: 7. The CDR3 contains 14 residues. The CDR3 coding sequence is TGTGCCAGCAGTAAGGGACAGGACGCGAATGAGCAGTTCTTC. Translated: CASSKGQDANEQFF.

This clonotype was found a few times. The chain couples TRBV12-3 or TRBV12-4 to TRBJ2-5; a possible D gene is TRBD2 (5 bases). This CDR3 has 14 residues. The V and J ends lost 4 bases and 5 bases respectively, with 14 bases between them. CDR3 DNA sequence: TGTGCCAGCAGTTCTAACGGGGTGAGGGAGACCCAGTACTTC. It specifies CASSSNGVRETQYF.

The chain links TRBV12-5 to TRBJ2-2; 7 bases are a match to TRBD1. The V gene end was trimmed by 6 bases and the J gene end by 6 bases; junction bases not matched to a gene: 7. Germline CDR1 reads LGHNT; CDR2 reads FRNRAP. CDR3 size: 14 residues. The CDR3 loop reads CASGAGDRPGELFF. The CDR3 DNA follows: TGTGCTAGTGGAGCTGGGGACAGACCCGGGGAGCTGTTTTTT.

The genes are TRBV12-3 or TRBV12-4 and TRBJ1-2; D gene unclear. V shed 3 bases and J shed 6 bases, with 2 bases lying between them. This CDR3 has 10 amino acids. In nucleotides, the CDR3 is TGTGCCAGCAGTTTTAATGGCTACACCTTC. Encoded protein: CASSFNGYTF.

The chain joins TRBV4-1 to TRBJ2-7; no definite D call. V was shortened by 0 bases and J by 3 bases, with 9 bases between the two germline ends. The CDR3 loop spans 14 amino acids. Germline V gene lookup returns CDR1 MGHRA and CDR2 YSYEKL. CDR3 amino acids: CASSQDRGSYEQYF. CDR3 nucleotides: TGCGCCAGCAGCCAAGACCGCGGCAGCTACGAGCAGTACTTC.

The chain has TRBV11-3 and TRBJ1-1; the D is unclear. Germline V gene data show CDR1 as SGHNT and CDR2 as YENEEA. Trimming stripped 2 bases from V and 6 bases from J, with 13 bases between. CDR3 length: 14 residues. The CDR3 protein is CASSLRASGPEAFF. For the CDR3, the DNA is TGTGCCAGCAGCTTAAGGGCGTCCGGGCCTGAAGCTTTCTTT.

The chain links TRBV19 to TRBJ1-1; 9 nucleotides match TRBD1. Germline trimming cut 3 bases from V and 4 bases from J; bases unmatched to any gene: 0. This CDR3 is 13 amino acids long. CDR1 LNHDA and CDR2 SQIVND come from the germline V gene (reference sequence). The CDR3 spells CASSMGQGTEAFF. CDR3 in DNA: TGTGCCAGTAGTATGGGACAGGGCACTGAAGCTTTCTTT.

CDR3 in DNA: TGTGCCAGCAGCCAAACCGCAGACGAGCAGTACTTC. Amino acids: CASSQTADEQYF. The chain uses TRBV3-1 and TRBJ2-7; D uncertain. The length of the CDR3 is 12 residues. Germline assignment: CDR1 LGHDT and CDR2 YNNKEL (reference sequence). V lost 2 bases and J 5 bases, leaving 7 bases between the germline ends.

This chain connects TRBV29-1 to TRBJ2-1; the match to TRBD2 covers 14 bases. V was pared by 4 bases and J by 2 bases, with 7 bases of the junction left unmatched. The CDR3 consists of 17 residues. CDR1 and CDR2 (germline): SQVTM, ANQGSEA. CDR3 residues: CSVAAGTSGGAYNEQFF. For the CDR3, the DNA is TGCAGCGTTGCTGCCGGGACTAGCGGGGGAGCCTACAATGAGCAGTTCTTC.

This rearrangement joins TRBV27 to TRBJ2-1; D not certain. Trimming cost V 6 bases and J 8 bases, with 8 bases left between them. The CDR3 contains 11 residues. Germline V gene data show CDR1 as MNHEY and CDR2 as SMNVEV (reference sequence). The CDR3 is CASSNLDEQFF. The CDR3 region has the DNA TGTGCCAGCAGCAACTTAGATGAGCAGTTCTTC.

This clonotype was detected only once. The chain carries TRBV20-1 and TRBJ2-2; D gene uncertain. The germline V gene encodes CDR1 DFQATT and CDR2 SNEGSKA (reference sequence). CDR3 size: 14 residues. V was trimmed by 0 bases and J by 1 base, leaving 6 bases between them. The CDR3 coding sequence is TGCAGTGCTAGAGATTGGGGGAACACCGGGGAGCTGTTTTTT. It translates to CSARDWGNTGELFF.

The chain combines TRBV24-1 with TRBJ2-3, with TRBD2 identical over 9 bases. Germline trimming cut 5 bases from V and 4 bases from J; bases unmatched to any gene: 9. Per the germline V gene, CDR1 is KGHDR and CDR2 is SFDVKD. The CDR3 extends over 16 amino acids. CDR3 nucleotide sequence: TGTGCCACCAGTGTAGGTAGCGGGGGAGGTGCAGATACGCAGTATTTT. Translating gives CATSVGSGGGADTQYF.

The genes are TRBV14 and TRBJ1-5; possible D gene TRBD1, 5 bases. This CDR3 has 15 amino acids. Germline V gene data show CDR1 as SGHDN and CDR2 as FVKESK. Trimming stripped 8 bases from V and 3 bases from J, with 17 bases between. DNA of the CDR3: TGTGCCAGCGGGGGACCGCTAGCAACCAATCAGCCCCAGCATTTT. This sequence encodes CASGGPLATNQPQHF.

V usage is TRBV12-3 or TRBV12-4 and J usage is TRBJ2-3; D may be TRBD2 (7 bases). V was trimmed by 4 bases and J by 1 base, leaving 9 bases between them. CDR3 length: 14 residues. CDR3 nucleotides: TGTGCCAGCAGTTGGGGGGGCCGCACAGATACGCAGTATTTT. It yields the protein CASSWGGRTDTQYF.

The CDR3 nucleotides read TGTGCCAGCAGCTACGAGGGGGAGCAGTTCTTC. Protein product: CASSYEGEQFF. The V gene is TRBV7-9, the J gene TRBJ2-1, with D perhaps given as TRBD1 or TRBD2 (5 bases each). This CDR3 has 11 residues. In germline, CDR1 is SEHNR, CDR2 FQNEAQ (reference sequence). Trimming shortened V by 4 bases and J by 10 bases, and 8 bases separated the two germline ends. Full variable domain (outside the CDR3, taken from reference TRBV7-9 and TRBJ2-1): DTGVSQNPRHKITKRGQNVTFRCDPISEHNRLYWYRQTLGQGPEFLTYFQNEAQLEKSRLLSDRFSAERPKGSFSTLEIQRTEQGDSAMYLCASSYEGEQFFGPGTRLTVL.

The chain links TRBV20-1 to TRBJ1-5; D unresolved. Germline lookup yields CDR1 DFQATT and CDR2 SNEGSKA (reference sequence). The CDR3 sequence is 12 residues long. With 3 bases removed from V and 7 bases from J, the gap between germline ends came to 10 bases. The CDR3 DNA reads as TGCAGTGCTAGTGAGGGTGGACAGCCCCAGCATTTT. Amino acids: CSASEGGQPQHF.

This clonotype has a single count. The gene calls are TRBV27 and TRBJ1-2; D not resolved. The germline V gene has CDR1 MNHEY and CDR2 SMNVEV (reference sequence). There are 12 residues in the CDR3. V was clipped by 4 bases and J by 6 bases, with 9 bases between them. CDR3 in amino acids: CASSSGGNGYTF. The DNA for the CDR3 is TGTGCCAGCAGTTCTGGCGGCAATGGCTACACCTTC.

This clonotype was recorded only once. The J gene is TRBJ2-3, the V gene TRBV3-1; D not certain. In germline, CDR1 is LGHDT, CDR2 YNNKEL (reference sequence). This CDR3 comprises 14 residues. V was shortened by 2 bases and J by 2 bases, with 8 bases between the two germline ends. The CDR3 spells CASSQKGSTDTQYF. CDR3 nucleotides: TGTGCCAGCAGCCAAAAGGGATCCACAGATACGCAGTATTTT.

This clonotype has a single count. The chain has TRBV27 and TRBJ1-1, with D uncertain. Germline-derived CDR1 and CDR2 are MNHEY and SMNVEV (reference sequence). The CDR3 has 13 amino acids. V was shortened by 4 bases and J by 1 base, with 7 bases between the two germline ends. The CDR3 DNA is TGTGCCAGCAGTTCCATCGGGAACACTGAAGCTTTCTTT. Amino acid sequence: CASSSIGNTEAFF.

The V and J genes are TRBV29-1 and TRBJ1-1; no clear D. The germline V and J ends were trimmed by 4 bases and 10 bases, with 16 bases remaining between them. The CDR3 loop spans 12 amino acids. The germline CDR1 and CDR2 sequences are SQVTM and ANQGSEA. The CDR3 DNA reads as TGCAGCGTTGTGGCAGGCAGCAGGAGAGCTTTCTTT. It specifies CSVVAGSRRAFF.

The rearrangement joins TRBV15 to TRBJ1-1, with 7 bases that match TRBD1. V gave up 0 bases and J gave up 6 bases; unmatched junction bases: 4. This CDR3 is 14 amino acids long. Germline values: CDR1 LNHNV, CDR2 YYDKDF (reference sequence). The CDR3 loop reads CATSRDRQGAEAFF. The DNA of the CDR3 is TGTGCCACCAGCAGAGATCGGCAGGGGGCTGAAGCTTTCTTT.